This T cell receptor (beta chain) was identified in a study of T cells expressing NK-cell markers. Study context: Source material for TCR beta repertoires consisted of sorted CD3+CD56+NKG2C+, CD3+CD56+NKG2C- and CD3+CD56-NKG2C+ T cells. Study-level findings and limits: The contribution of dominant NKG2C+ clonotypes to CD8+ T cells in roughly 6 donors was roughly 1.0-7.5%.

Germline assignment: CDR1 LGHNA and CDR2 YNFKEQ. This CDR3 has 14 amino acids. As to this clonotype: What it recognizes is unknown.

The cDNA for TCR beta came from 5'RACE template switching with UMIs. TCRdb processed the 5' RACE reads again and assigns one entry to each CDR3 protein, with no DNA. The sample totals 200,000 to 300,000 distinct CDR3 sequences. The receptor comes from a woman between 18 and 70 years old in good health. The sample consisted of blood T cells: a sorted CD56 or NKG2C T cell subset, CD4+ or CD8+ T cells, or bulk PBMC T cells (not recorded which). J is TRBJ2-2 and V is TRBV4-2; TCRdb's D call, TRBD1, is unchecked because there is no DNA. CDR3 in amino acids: CASTRSQNTGELFF.